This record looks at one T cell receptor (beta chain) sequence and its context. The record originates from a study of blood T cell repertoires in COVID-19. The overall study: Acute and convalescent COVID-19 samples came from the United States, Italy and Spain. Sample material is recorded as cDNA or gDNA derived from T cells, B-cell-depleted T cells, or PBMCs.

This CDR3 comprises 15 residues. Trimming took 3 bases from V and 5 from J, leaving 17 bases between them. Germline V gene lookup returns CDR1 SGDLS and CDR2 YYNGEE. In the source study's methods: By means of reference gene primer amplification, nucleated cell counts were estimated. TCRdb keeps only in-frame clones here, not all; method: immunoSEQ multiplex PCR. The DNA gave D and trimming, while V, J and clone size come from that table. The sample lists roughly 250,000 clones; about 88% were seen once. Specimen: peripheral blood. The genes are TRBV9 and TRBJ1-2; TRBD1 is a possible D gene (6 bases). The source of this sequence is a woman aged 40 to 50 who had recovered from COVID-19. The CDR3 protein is CASSAGRGQGYGYTF. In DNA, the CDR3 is TGTGCCAGCAGCGCAGGCCGGGGACAAGGGTATGGCTACACCTTC.